The 21 T cell receptor beta chains presented below share a single source sample, sequenced in a study of post-analysis software for immune sequencing data. Study-level results: Included in a set of roughly 5 TRBV segments more frequent in patients than controls were TRBV5-6, TRBV5-1 and TRBV20-1.

Libraries were made from TCR beta cDNA, and they carried unique molecular identifiers. TCRdb re-derived calls from the PCR reads in MiXCR, one entry per CDR3 protein. The sample records 650,000 to 850,000 distinct CDR3 sequences, 46% being singletons. For these TCRs, the target antigens are not known. Material: blood. The receptor set was obtained from a girl aged 5 to 17 with multiple sclerosis.

This rearrangement joins TRBV28 to TRBJ2-7; D might be TRBD2 (6 bases). Germline CDR1 reads MDHEN; CDR2 reads SYDVKM. V lost 6 bases, J lost 2 bases, and 14 bases lay in between. This CDR3 comprises 14 residues. The CDR3 bases are TGTGCCAGCAGACCCGGGGGATCCACCTACGAGCAGTACTTC. This translates into CASRPGGSTYEQYF.

The V gene is TRBV5-6, the J gene TRBJ2-6; D is uncertain. The V end was cut by 4 bases, the J end by 2 bases, with 10 bases between. The CDR3 is 15 residues long. Germline V gene lookup returns CDR1 SGHDT and CDR2 YYEEEE. Here the CDR3 reads CASSLTETGANVLTF. CDR3 coding DNA: TGTGCCAGCAGCCTAACAGAGACTGGGGCCAACGTCCTGACTTTC.

Concerning this clonotype itself: This clone may be a read error of a much larger clone one base away. The chain has TRBV9 and TRBJ2-7; D remains ambiguous. This CDR3 is built from 12 residues. The germline V and J ends were trimmed by 3 bases and 0 bases, with 4 bases remaining between them. Germline lookup yields CDR1 SGDLS and CDR2 YYNGEE. The DNA of the CDR3 is TGTGCCAGCAGCGCCCCCTCCTACGAGCAGTACTTC. Translation gives CASSAPSYEQYF.

The chain employs TRBV20-1 and TRBJ2-6; unclear D gene. CDR1 DFQATT and CDR2 SNEGSKA come from the germline V gene (reference sequence). With 0 bases removed from V and 0 bases from J, the gap between germline ends came to 6 bases. The CDR3 runs 15 residues. For the CDR3, the DNA is TGCAGTGCTAGAGACAGCAACTCTGGGGCCAACGTCCTGACTTTC. It codes for CSARDSNSGANVLTF.

CDR3 protein: CASSSYGTGDQPQHF. In DNA form, the CDR3 reads TGTGCCAGCAGTTCTTACGGGACAGGCGATCAGCCCCAGCATTTT. The rearrangement links TRBV6-5 to TRBJ1-5, with 8 nucleotides matching TRBD1. Trimming at V came to 4 bases and at J to 5 bases, leaving 7 bases not matched to a gene. Germline V gene data show CDR1 as MNHEY and CDR2 as SVGAGI. This CDR3 is 15 amino acids long.

The rearrangement joins TRBV27 to TRBJ1-2; a weak D match, TRBD1 (6 bases). CDR1 MNHEY and CDR2 SMNVEV come from the germline V gene (reference sequence). The V and J ends lost 10 bases and 7 bases respectively, with 13 bases between them. The CDR3 contains 11 residues. The CDR3 region is CATLRGGGYTF. CDR3 bases: TGTGCCACACTCAGGGGCGGTGGCTACACCTTC.

This clonotype turned up a few times. V is TRBV20-1 and J is TRBJ1-2; no clear D. V dropped 0 bases and J dropped 6 bases, with 11 bases sitting between them. In germline, CDR1 is DFQATT, CDR2 SNEGSKA (reference sequence). The length of the CDR3 is 13 residues. The CDR3 loop is CSARDSLIDGYTF. CDR3 coding DNA: TGCAGTGCTAGAGACTCACTTATAGATGGCTACACCTTC.

The chain recombines TRBV28 with TRBJ1-5; D is unclear. The ends were cut back, 7 bases at V and 4 bases at J, with 14 bases in the middle. Germline V gives CDR1 MDHEN, CDR2 SYDVKM. The CDR3 has 14 residues. CDR3 in DNA: TGTGCCAGCAACCCGGGATGGGGAAATCAGCCCCAGCATTTT. Encoded protein: CASNPGWGNQPQHF.

This clonotype was recorded a few times. The rearrangement uses TRBV12-3 or TRBV12-4 and TRBJ1-4; D gene uncertain. The V end was cut by 6 bases, the J end by 6 bases, with 14 bases between. CDR3 length equals 14 residues. CDR3 DNA sequence: TGTGCCAGCAGCTCCACGGGAGTTCATGAAAAACTGTTTTTT. It translates to CASSSTGVHEKLFF.

This clonotype showed up just a few times. This sequence joins TRBV27 and TRBJ2-6; possible D gene TRBD1, 6 bases. This CDR3 has 16 amino acids. The V end lost 3 bases, the J end lost 1 base, and 10 bases lay between the germline ends. In germline, CDR1 is MNHEY, CDR2 SMNVEV (reference sequence). The CDR3 loop reads CASSLFRGSGANVLTF. The CDR3 DNA is TGTGCCAGCAGTTTGTTCAGGGGATCTGGGGCCAACGTCCTGACTTTC.

This clonotype has more than one count but fewer than ten. The rearrangement joins TRBV11-1 to TRBJ1-1; the D gene is possibly TRBD1 (6 bases). Per the germline V gene, CDR1 is SGHAT and CDR2 is FQDESV (reference sequence). This CDR3 is 12 amino acids long. V dropped 5 bases and J dropped 7 bases, with 11 bases sitting between them. In DNA form, the CDR3 reads TGTGCCAGCAGCCTCAGGACAGATGAAGCTTTCTTT. It translates to CASSLRTDEAFF.

The chain employs TRBV6-6 and TRBJ1-4, with TRBD1 identical over 9 bases. J lost 8 bases, V lost 1 base, and 5 bases had no gene match. The CDR3 consists of 15 residues. The germline CDR1 and CDR2 sequences are MNHNY and SVGAGI (reference sequence). CDR3 DNA: TGTGCCAGCAGTTACTTGGGACAGGGTGTGGAAAAACTGTTTTTT. The encoded protein is CASSYLGQGVEKLFF.

The chain has TRBV6-6 and TRBJ2-7; 10 nucleotides match TRBD1. The CDR3 sequence is 16 residues long. The V gene end was trimmed by 2 bases and the J gene end by 3 bases; junction bases not matched to a gene: 7. Germline loops: CDR1 MNHNY, CDR2 SVGAGI (reference sequence). CDR3 protein: CASSYPSTGGNYEQYF. Written as DNA, the CDR3 is TGTGCCAGCAGTTACCCCTCGACAGGGGGCAACTACGAGCAGTACTTC.

The DNA for the CDR3 is TGTGCCAGCAATAGACAGGGGGTTACGGTCAATGAGCAGTACTTC. Its protein is CASNRQGVTVNEQYF. The chain uses TRBV28 and TRBJ2-7, with 9 nucleotides matching TRBD1. The V segment lost 7 bases and the J segment 7 bases; nucleotides outside the gene matches: 14. Per germline, CDR1 MDHEN and CDR2 SYDVKM. This CDR3 has 15 amino acids.

This chain connects TRBV20-1 to TRBJ2-4; maybe TRBD2 (6 bases). CDR1 DFQATT and CDR2 SNEGSKA come from the germline V gene (reference sequence). Trimming removed 0 bases at V and 5 bases at J, with 14 bases between. The CDR3 has 15 amino acids. CDR3 DNA sequence: TGCAGTGCTAGAGATTCCCTCGGGAGAGAAAACATTCAGTACTTC. This codes for CSARDSLGRENIQYF.

The rearrangement joins TRBV27 to TRBJ1-2; D is possibly TRBD1 (6 bases). V dropped 5 bases and J dropped 0 bases, with 25 bases sitting between them. The CDR3 covers 19 residues. The germline V gene has CDR1 MNHEY and CDR2 SMNVEV (reference sequence). The CDR3 coding sequence is TGTGCCAGCAGTGTCGGGGGGGCAGGTGGTCGGACCTCTAACTATGGCTACACCTTC. Protein: CASSVGGAGGRTSNYGYTF.

This chain uses TRBV20-1 with TRBJ1-1, with a weak D call TRBD1 (6 bases). Germline CDR1 reads DFQATT; CDR2 reads SNEGSKA (reference sequence). Trimming took off 3 bases at V and 4 bases at J, with 12 bases between the two ends. The CDR3 loop spans 13 amino acids. The CDR3 sequence: CSASGGGSTEAFF. In nucleotides, the CDR3 is TGCAGTGCTAGCGGAGGGGGGAGCACTGAAGCTTTCTTT.

The gene calls are TRBV29-1 and TRBJ1-4, with 7 bases that match TRBD1. The CDR3 runs to 15 residues. After removal of 4 bases from V and 5 bases from J, the junction contained 10 bases not matched to a gene. Looked up from germline, CDR1 is SQVTM and CDR2 is ANQGSEA. CDR3 in DNA: TGCAGCGTTGTGGAAGAGGGGACAGTGAATGAAAAACTGTTTTTT. It yields the protein CSVVEEGTVNEKLFF.

This clonotype was seen a few times. This sequence joins TRBV12-3 or TRBV12-4 and TRBJ2-1, with a possible D match to TRBD2 (5 bases). Trimming left V 6 bases short and J 3 bases short, with 12 bases between. The CDR3 is 14 amino acids. The DNA for the CDR3 is TGTGCCAGCAGCCCTGGACTCTACTACAATGAGCAGTTCTTC. Residues: CASSPGLYYNEQFF.

The chain joins TRBV27 to TRBJ2-1, with D perhaps TRBD1 (5 bases). The V gene's germline CDR1 is MNHEY and CDR2 SMNVEV (reference sequence). The CDR3 is 16 residues long. V lost 5 bases to trimming and J lost 7 bases, with 21 bases between them. CDR3 sequence: CASSPRTRGLMNEQFF. The CDR3 bases are TGTGCCAGCAGTCCCAGGACAAGGGGCTTAATGAATGAGCAGTTCTTC.

V usage is TRBV20-1 and J usage is TRBJ2-4; 9 positions match TRBD2. Unmatched junction bases numbered 13, after V lost 4 bases and J lost 6 bases. The germline V gene encodes CDR1 DFQATT and CDR2 SNEGSKA (reference sequence). CDR3 length: 16 residues. CDR3 nucleotides: TGCAGTGCTATATGGGCTAGCGGGATTTCTACAAACATTCAGTACTTC. It yields the protein CSAIWASGISTNIQYF.